This T cell receptor (beta chain) was sequenced during a study of T cells after yellow fever vaccination. The CDR3 sequence is 13 residues long. V lost 4 bases, J lost 1 base, and 7 bases lay in between. Looked up from germline, CDR1 is LGHDT and CDR2 is YNNKEL (reference sequence). TCRdb passed the 5' RACE reads through MiXCR, listing each CDR3 protein once. This sample has 300,000 to 400,000 distinct CDR3 sequences, with 4% found just once. Comment on this clonotype: No antigen is known for it.

Study-wide results and caveats: There was a possibility that FACS-sorted repertoires contained abundant clonotypes contaminating from the bulk population.

The chain is built from TRBV3-1 and TRBJ1-1; the D is unclear. The clonotype was recovered from a man younger than 30 who received the YFV17D yellow fever vaccine. Source: PBMCs, taken 5 days after the yellow fever booster vaccination. Here the CDR3 reads CASSRLENTEAFF. The CDR3 DNA follows: TGTGCCAGCAGCCGCCTTGAGAACACTGAAGCTTTCTTT.